The present T cell receptor (beta chain) was sequenced within a study of T cells in Graves' hyperthyroidism and ophthalmopathy. Study results and limitations: Separating ophthalmopathy from stable hyperthyroidism was achieved by a 13 V-J model.

V was pared by 6 bases and J by 4 bases, with 4 bases of the junction left unmatched. Germline V gene sequence: CDR1 SGHTA, CDR2 FQGNSA. The CDR3 has 14 residues. Lactation, pregnancy, other autoimmune disease or uncontrolled infection excluded patients. This clonotype was counted ten times or more. The antigen is unknown. TCR beta CDR3 regions were amplified from RNA transcripts. First-round RT-PCR with HTBI primers amplified the TCR CDR3 region. TCRdb re-derived calls from the multiplex PCR reads in MiXCR, one entry per CDR3 protein. The data hold 500,000 to 600,000 distinct CDR3 sequences, with more than 45% observed a single time.

The V gene is TRBV7-2, the J gene TRBJ1-5; 9 bases match TRBD1. The sample taken for sequencing was peripheral blood or thyroid tissue (not recorded which). The receptor comes from an adult woman with Graves' disease, either hyperthyroidism or ophthalmopathy (not recorded which). The CDR3 reads CASSRTGDNQPQHF. As DNA, the CDR3 is TGTGCCAGCAGTCGGACAGGGGATAATCAGCCCCAGCATTTT. The variable domain in full, completed from reference TRBV7-2 and TRBJ1-5, reads GAGVSQSPSNKVTEKGKDVELRCDPISGHTALYWYRQSLGQGLEFLIYFQGNSAPDKSGLPSDRFSAERTGGSVSTLTIQRTQQEDSAVYLCASSRTGDNQPQHFGDGTRLSIL.